These 5 T cell receptor beta chains were sequenced from one sample in a study of shared clonotypes between healthy human individuals. Sequenced by immunoSEQ multiplex PCR; TCRdb stores in-frame clones only, minus some. The sample has roughly 1,100,000 clones; about 75% are singletons. Sample: memory CD4+ T cells sorted from blood. Subset in this sample: CD45RA-negative fraction. These receptors all come from a man between 18 and 29 years old in good health.

V usage is TRBV7-8 and J usage is TRBJ2-7; no definite D call. This CDR3 contains 14 residues. Germline assignment: CDR1 SGHVS and CDR2 FQNEAQ. Trimming removed 0 bases from V and 0 bases from J, with 6 bases in between. CDR3 sequence: CASSLAVGSYEQYF. For the CDR3, the DNA is TGTGCCAGCAGCTTAGCGGTCGGCTCCTACGAGCAGTACTTC. Using reference TRBV7-8 and TRBJ2-7 for the parts outside the CDR3, the full variable domain is GAGVSQSPRYKVAKRGQDVALRCDPISGHVSLFWYQQALGQGPEFLTYFQNEAQLDKSGLPSDRFFAERPEGSVSTLKIQRTQQEDSAVYLCASSLAVGSYEQYFGPGTRLTVT.

The rearrangement joins TRBV5-6 to TRBJ2-5, with D uncertain. Trimming cost V 3 bases and J 2 bases, with 17 bases left between them. The CDR3 contains 16 residues. Germline CDR1 is SGHDT and CDR2 is YYEEEE. Here the CDR3 DNA reads TGTGCCAGCAGCTCCCCTTTTCTTGGGTGGCAAGAGACCCAGTACTTC. This gives the protein CASSSPFLGWQETQYF.

The gene calls are TRBV15 and TRBJ1-2; weak D call: TRBD1 (6 bases). Germline CDR1 is LNHNV and CDR2 is YYDKDF (reference sequence). The germline V and J ends were trimmed by 0 bases and 6 bases, with 11 bases remaining between them. This CDR3 spans 14 amino acids. CDR3 region: CATSRDRQANGYTF. The CDR3 nucleotides read TGTGCCACCAGCAGAGATCGACAGGCTAATGGCTACACCTTC. Full variable domain (remainder filled in from reference TRBV15 and TRBJ1-2): DAMVIQNPRYQVTQFGKPVTLSCSQTLNHNVMYWYQQKSSQAPKLLFHYYDKDFNNEADTPDNFQSRRPNTSFCFLDIRSPGLGDTAMYLCATSRDRQANGYTFGSGTRLTVV.

Comment on this clone: The sample holds other DNA sequences that translate to the same CDR3. The V call is TRBV7-2, the J call TRBJ2-7; 7 bases line up with TRBD2. V shed 1 base, J shed 4 bases, and the junction held 4 bases outside the gene matches. Looked up from germline, CDR1 is SGHTA and CDR2 is FQGNSA. This CDR3 is built from 14 residues. CDR3 sequence (DNA): TGTGCCAGCAGCTTAGGACGCGGGAGTTACGAGCAGTACTTC. It translates to CASSLGRGSYEQYF.

J is TRBJ1-2 and V is TRBV15, with D unresolved. V lost 1 base and J lost 4, with 10 bases in between. CDR3 length equals 14 residues. Germline values: CDR1 LNHNV, CDR2 YYDKDF (reference sequence). For the CDR3, the DNA is TGTGCCACCAGCAGAGCGGGCTCTGGCTATGGCTACACCTTC. Its translation is CATSRAGSGYGYTF. The full variable domain, completed using reference TRBV15 and TRBJ1-2, is DAMVIQNPRYQVTQFGKPVTLSCSQTLNHNVMYWYQQKSSQAPKLLFHYYDKDFNNEADTPDNFQSRRPNTSFCFLDIRSPGLGDTAMYLCATSRAGSGYGYTFGSGTRLTVV.